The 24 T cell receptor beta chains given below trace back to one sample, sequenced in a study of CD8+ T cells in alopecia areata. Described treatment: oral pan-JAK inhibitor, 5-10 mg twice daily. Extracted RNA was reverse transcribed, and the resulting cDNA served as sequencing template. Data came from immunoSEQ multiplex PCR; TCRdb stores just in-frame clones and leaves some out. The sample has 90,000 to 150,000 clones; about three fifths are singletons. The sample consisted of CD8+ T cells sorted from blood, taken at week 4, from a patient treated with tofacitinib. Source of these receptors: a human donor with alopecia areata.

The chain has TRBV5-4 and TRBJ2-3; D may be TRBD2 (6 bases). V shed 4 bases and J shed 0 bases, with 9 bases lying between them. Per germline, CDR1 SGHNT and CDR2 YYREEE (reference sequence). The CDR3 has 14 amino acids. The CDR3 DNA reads TGTGCCAGCAGCGCGGGAACTAGCACAGATACGCAGTATTTT. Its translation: CASSAGTSTDTQYF.

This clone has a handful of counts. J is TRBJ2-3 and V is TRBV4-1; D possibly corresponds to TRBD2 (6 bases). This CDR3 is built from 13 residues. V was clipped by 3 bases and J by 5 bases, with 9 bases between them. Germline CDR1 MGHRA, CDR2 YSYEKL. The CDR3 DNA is TGCGCCAGCAGCCATGTGGGGGGAGATACGCAGTATTTT. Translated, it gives CASSHVGGDTQYF.

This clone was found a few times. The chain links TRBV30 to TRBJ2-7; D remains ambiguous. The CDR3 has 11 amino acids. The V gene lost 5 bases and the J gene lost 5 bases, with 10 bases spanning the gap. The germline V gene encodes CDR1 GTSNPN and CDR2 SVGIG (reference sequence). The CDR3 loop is CAWSTWDEQYF. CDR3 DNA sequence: TGTGCCTGGTCGACATGGGACGAGCAGTACTTC.

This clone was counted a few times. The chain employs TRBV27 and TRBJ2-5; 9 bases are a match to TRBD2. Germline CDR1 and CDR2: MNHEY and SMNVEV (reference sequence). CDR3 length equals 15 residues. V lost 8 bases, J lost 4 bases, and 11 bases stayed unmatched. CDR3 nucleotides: TGTGCCAGCCGAATAGCGGGGGAGCCCCCAGAGACCCAGTACTTC. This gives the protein CASRIAGEPPETQYF.

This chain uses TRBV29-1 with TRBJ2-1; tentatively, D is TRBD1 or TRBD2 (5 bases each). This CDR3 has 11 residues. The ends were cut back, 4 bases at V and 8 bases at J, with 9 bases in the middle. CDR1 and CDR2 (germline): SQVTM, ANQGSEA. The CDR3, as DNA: TGCAGCGTTGCGGGGCCCCATGAGCAGTTCTTC. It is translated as CSVAGPHEQFF.

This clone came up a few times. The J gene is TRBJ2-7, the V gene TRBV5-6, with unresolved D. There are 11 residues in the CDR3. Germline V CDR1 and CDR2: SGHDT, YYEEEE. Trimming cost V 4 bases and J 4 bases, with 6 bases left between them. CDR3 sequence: CASSGRYEQYF. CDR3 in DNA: TGTGCCAGCAGCGGGCGATACGAGCAGTACTTC.

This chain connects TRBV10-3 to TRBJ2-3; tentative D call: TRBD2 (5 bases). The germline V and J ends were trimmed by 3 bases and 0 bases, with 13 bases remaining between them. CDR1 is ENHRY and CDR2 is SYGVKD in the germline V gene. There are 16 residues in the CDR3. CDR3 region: CAISDLERSSTDTQYF. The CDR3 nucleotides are TGTGCCATCAGTGATCTAGAGCGGTCTAGCACAGATACGCAGTATTTT.

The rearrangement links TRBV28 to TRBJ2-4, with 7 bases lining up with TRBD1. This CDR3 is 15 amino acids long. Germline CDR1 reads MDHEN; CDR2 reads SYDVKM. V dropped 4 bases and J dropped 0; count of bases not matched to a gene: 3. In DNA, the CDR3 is TGTGCCAGCAGTTGGGACAGATTAGCCAAAAACATTCAGTACTTC. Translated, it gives CASSWDRLAKNIQYF. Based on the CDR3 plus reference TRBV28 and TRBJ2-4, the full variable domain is DVKVTQSSRYLVKRTGEKVFLECVQDMDHENMFWYRQDPGLGLRLIYFSYDVKMKEKGDIPEGYSVSREKKERFSLILESASTNQTSMYLCASSWDRLAKNIQYFGAGTRLSVL.

The CDR3 protein is CASSVVGSFDEQYF. The CDR3 DNA is TGTGCCAGCAGCGTAGTGGGTTCCTTTGACGAGCAGTACTTC. The rearrangement links TRBV9 to TRBJ2-7, with D uncertain. Germline V lookup: CDR1 SGDLS, CDR2 YYNGEE. The CDR3 has 14 residues. The V gene lost 0 bases and the J gene lost 5 bases, with 12 bases spanning the gap.

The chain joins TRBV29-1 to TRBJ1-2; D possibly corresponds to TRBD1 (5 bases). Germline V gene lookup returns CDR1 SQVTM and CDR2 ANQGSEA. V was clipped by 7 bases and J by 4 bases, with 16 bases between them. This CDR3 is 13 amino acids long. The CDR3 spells CSAPGTELYGYTF. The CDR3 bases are TGCAGCGCCCCCGGGACCGAGCTCTATGGCTACACCTTC.

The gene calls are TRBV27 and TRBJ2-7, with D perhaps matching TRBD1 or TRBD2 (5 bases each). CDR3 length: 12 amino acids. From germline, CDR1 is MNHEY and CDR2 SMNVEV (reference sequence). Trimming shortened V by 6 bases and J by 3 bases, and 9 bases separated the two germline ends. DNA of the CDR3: TGTGCCAGCAGGGGGACGGGCTACGAGCAGTACTTC. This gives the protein CASRGTGYEQYF.

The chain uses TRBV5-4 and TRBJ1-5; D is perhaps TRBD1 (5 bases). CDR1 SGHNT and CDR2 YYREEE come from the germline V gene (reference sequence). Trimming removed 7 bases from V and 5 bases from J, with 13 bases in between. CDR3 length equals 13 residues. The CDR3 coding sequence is TGTGCCAGCCTTGGACACGCCGATCAGCCCCAGCATTTT. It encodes CASLGHADQPQHF.

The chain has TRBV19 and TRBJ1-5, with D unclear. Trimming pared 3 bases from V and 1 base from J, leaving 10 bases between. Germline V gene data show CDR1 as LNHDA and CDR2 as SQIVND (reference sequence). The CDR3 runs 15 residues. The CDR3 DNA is TGTGCCAGTAGTATTTTTGGGCTAAGCAATCAGCCCCAGCATTTT. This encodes CASSIFGLSNQPQHF.

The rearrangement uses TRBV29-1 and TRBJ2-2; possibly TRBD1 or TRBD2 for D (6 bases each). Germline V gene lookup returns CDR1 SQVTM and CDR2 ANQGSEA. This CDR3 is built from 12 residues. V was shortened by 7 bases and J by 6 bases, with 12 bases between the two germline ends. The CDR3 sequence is CSARGRPGELFF. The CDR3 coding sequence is TGCAGCGCCCGGGGGCGTCCCGGGGAGCTGTTTTTT.

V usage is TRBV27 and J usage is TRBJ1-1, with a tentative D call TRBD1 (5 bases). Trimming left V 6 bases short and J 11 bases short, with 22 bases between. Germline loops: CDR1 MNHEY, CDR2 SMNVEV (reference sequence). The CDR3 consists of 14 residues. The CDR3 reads CASSPIEGRFDAFF. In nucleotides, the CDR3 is TGTGCCAGCAGCCCCATCGAGGGACGATTTGATGCTTTCTTT.

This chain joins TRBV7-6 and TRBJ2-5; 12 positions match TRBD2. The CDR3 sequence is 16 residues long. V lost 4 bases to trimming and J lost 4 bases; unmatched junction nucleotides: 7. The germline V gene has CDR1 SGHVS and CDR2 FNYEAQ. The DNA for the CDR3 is TGTGCCAGCAGCTCCCCTAGCGGGGGGGCCACAGAGACCCAGTACTTC. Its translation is CASSSPSGGATETQYF. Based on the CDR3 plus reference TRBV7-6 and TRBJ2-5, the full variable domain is GAGVSQSPRYKVTKRGQDVALRCDPISGHVSLYWYRQALGQGPEFLTYFNYEAQQDKSGLPNDRFSAERPEGSISTLTIQRTEQRDSAMYRCASSSPSGGATETQYFGPGTRLLVL.

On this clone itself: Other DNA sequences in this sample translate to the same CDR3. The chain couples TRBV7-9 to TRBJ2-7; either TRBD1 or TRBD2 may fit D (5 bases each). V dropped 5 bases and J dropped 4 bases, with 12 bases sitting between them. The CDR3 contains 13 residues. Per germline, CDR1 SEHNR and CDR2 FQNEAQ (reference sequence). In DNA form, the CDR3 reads TGTGCCAGCAGCCCCCGGGACGTTTACGAGCAGTACTTC. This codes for CASSPRDVYEQYF.

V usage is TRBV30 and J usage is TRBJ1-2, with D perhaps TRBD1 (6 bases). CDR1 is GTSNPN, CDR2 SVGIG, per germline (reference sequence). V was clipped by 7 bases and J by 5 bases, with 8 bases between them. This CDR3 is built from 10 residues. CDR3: CASGQYGYTF. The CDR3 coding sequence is TGTGCCTCCGGACAGTATGGCTACACCTTC.

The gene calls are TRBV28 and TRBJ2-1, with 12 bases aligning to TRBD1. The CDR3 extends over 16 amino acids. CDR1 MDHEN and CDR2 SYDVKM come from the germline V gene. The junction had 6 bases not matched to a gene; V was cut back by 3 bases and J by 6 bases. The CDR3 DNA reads TGTGCCAGCAGTTTTAGGGGACAGGGGGCCTTCAATGAGCAGTTCTTC. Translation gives CASSFRGQGAFNEQFF.

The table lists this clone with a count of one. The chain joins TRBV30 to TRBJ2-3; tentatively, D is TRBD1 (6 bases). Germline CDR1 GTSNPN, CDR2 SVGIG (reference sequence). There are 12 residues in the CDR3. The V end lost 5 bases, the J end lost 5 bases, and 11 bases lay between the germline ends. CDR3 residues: CAWYREGDTQYF. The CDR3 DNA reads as TGTGCCTGGTACAGGGAAGGAGATACGCAGTATTTT.

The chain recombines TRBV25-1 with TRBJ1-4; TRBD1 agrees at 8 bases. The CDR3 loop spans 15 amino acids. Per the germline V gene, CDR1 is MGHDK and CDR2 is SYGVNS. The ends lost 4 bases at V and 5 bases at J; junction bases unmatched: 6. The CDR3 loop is CASSGLQGVNEKLFF. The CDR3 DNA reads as TGTGCCAGCAGTGGACTACAGGGGGTAAATGAAAAACTGTTTTTT.

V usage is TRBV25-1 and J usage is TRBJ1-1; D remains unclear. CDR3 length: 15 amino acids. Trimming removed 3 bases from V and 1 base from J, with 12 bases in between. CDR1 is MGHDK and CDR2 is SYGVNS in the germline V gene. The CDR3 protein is CASSDLRLRNTEAFF. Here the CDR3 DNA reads TGTGCCAGCAGTGACCTCAGACTGAGGAACACTGAAGCTTTCTTT.

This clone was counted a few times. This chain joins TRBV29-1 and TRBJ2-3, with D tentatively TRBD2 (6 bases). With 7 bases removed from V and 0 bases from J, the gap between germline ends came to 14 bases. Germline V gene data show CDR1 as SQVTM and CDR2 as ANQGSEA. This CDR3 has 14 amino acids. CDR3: CSASGLQSTDTQYF. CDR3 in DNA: TGCAGCGCCTCGGGACTCCAGAGCACAGATACGCAGTATTTT.

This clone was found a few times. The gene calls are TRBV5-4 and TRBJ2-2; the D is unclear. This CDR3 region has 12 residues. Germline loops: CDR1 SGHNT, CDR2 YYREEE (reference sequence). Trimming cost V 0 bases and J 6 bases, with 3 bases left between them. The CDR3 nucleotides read TGTGCCAGCAGCTTGGATGCCGGGGAGCTGTTTTTT. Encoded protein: CASSLDAGELFF.